This T cell receptor beta chain was profiled in a study of tumor-infiltrating lymphocytes in oesophageal squamous cell carcinoma. The sample holds a few counts of this clonotype. Since no conserved phenylalanine or tryptophan closes the CDR3, a read error is the likely cause. It is unclear where the CDR3 begins or ends on the DNA, so no DNA is shown, and the CDR3 is as TCRdb lists it. TCRdb re-analysed the PCR reads in MiXCR, keeping a single row per CDR3 protein. Among 15,000 to 20,000 distinct CDR3 sequences listed, about 51% were seen once. The CDR3 totals 16 residues, both ends included. CDR1 and CDR2 (germline): MNHNY, SVGAGI (reference sequence).

V and J are TRBV6-6 and TRBJ2-7; the listed D gene, TRBD1, was not tested against the DNA. The TCR sequence derives from a female donor with esophageal squamous cell carcinoma. The specimen sequenced was normal esophageal tissue next to the tumor. This CDR3 is CASSFGEGGYGYTFGS.